These 3 T cell receptor beta chains originate from one sample sequenced in a study of T cell responses to AZD1222 COVID-19 vaccine. Using immunoSEQ multiplex PCR, the repertoire was profiled, and TCRdb retains in-frame clones only, with some absent. The data show 140,000 or so clones, around 84% seen once. This specimen consisted of peripheral blood, obtained 28 days after the second AZD1222 dose. The receptor set was obtained from an adult who received the AZD1222 COVID-19 vaccine.

V and J are TRBV11-3 and TRBJ2-1; D is unclear. Germline V gene data show CDR1 as SGHNT and CDR2 as YENEEA. The CDR3 contains 12 residues. Trimming cost V 5 bases and J 5 bases, with 7 bases left between them. The CDR3 spells CASSRTNNEQFF. The CDR3 DNA follows: TGTGCCAGCAGCCGGACGAACAATGAGCAGTTCTTC. Combining the CDR3 with reference TRBV11-3 and TRBJ2-1 gives the whole variable domain EAGVVQSPRYKIIEKKQPVAFWCNPISGHNTLYWYLQNLGQGPELLIRYENEEAVDDSQLPKDRFSAERLKGVDSTLKIQPAELGDSAVYLCASSRTNNEQFFGPGTRLTVL.

In nucleotides, the CDR3 is TGTGCCAGCAGTGGAGACTCCTCTGGGGCCAACGTCCTGACTTTC. It specifies CASSGDSSGANVLTF. The J gene is TRBJ2-6, the V gene TRBV2; D not certain. CDR1 and CDR2 from the germline V gene are SNHLY and FYNNEI. This CDR3 is 15 amino acids long. V gave up 4 bases and J gave up 0 bases, with 7 bases separating them.

This clone was detected a few times. The chain uses TRBV2 and TRBJ2-2; 10 bases are shared with TRBD1. V was clipped by 8 bases and J by 1 base; unmatched bases: 7. This CDR3 has 16 residues. The germline V gene encodes CDR1 SNHLY and CDR2 FYNNEI. CDR3 loop: CASGERDRGNTGELFF. CDR3 DNA: TGTGCCAGCGGGGAGAGGGACAGGGGGAACACCGGGGAGCTGTTTTTT.